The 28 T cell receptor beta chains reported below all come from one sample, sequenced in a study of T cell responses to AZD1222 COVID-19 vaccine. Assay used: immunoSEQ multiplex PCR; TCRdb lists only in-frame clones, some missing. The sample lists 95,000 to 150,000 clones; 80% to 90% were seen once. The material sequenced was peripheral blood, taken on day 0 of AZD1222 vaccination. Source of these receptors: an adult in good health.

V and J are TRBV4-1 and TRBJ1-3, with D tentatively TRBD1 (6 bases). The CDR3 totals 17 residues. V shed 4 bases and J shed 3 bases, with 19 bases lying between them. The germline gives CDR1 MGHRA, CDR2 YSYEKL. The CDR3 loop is CASSLTVGGGDGNTIYF. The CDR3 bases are TGCGCCAGCAGCCTAACGGTAGGAGGGGGTGATGGAAACACCATATATTTT.

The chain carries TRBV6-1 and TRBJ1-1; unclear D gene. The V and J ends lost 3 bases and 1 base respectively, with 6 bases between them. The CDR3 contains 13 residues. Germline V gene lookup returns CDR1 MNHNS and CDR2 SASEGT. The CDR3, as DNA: TGTGCCAGCAGTGATCTGTCGAACACTGAAGCTTTCTTT. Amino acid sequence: CASSDLSNTEAFF.

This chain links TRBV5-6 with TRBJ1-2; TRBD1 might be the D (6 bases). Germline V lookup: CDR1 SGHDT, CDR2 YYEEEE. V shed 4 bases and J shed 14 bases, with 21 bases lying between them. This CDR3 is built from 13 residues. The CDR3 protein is CASSRTLDSDSTF. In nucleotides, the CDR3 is TGTGCCAGCAGCCGCACCTTGGACAGTGACAGTACCTTC.

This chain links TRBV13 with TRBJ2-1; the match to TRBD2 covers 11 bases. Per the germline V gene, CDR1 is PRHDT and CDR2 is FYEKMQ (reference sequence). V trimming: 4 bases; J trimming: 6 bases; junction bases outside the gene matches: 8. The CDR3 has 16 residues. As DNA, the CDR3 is TGTGCCAGCAGCTCCCTACTAGCGGGAGATGGCAATGAGCAGTTCTTC. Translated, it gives CASSSLLAGDGNEQFF.

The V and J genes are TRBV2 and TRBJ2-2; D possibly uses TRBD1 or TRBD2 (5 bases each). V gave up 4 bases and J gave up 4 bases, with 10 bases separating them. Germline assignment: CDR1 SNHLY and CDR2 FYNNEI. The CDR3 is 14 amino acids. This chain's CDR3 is CASSVWGSTGELFF. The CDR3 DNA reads TGTGCCAGCAGTGTTTGGGGGTCCACCGGGGAGCTGTTTTTT.

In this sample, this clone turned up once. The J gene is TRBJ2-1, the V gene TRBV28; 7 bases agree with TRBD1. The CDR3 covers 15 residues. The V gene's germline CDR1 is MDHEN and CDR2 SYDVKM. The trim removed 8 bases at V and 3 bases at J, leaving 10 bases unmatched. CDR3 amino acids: CASSRTGLFYNEQFF. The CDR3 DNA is TGTGCCAGCTCGAGGACAGGACTCTTCTACAATGAGCAGTTCTTC.

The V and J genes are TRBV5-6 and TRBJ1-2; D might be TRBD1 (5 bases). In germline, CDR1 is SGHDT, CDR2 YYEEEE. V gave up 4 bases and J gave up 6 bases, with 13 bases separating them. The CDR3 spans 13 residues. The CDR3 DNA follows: TGTGCCAGCAGCCTCAGGCAGGGAGATGGCTACACCTTC. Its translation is CASSLRQGDGYTF.

The CDR3 region is CASSWTGTNTEAFF. The CDR3 DNA sequence: TGCGCCAGCAGCTGGACAGGGACGAACACTGAAGCTTTCTTT. The chain uses TRBV5-1 and TRBJ1-1, with 8 bases fitting TRBD1. The trim removed 3 bases at V and 1 base at J, leaving 2 bases unmatched. Germline V gene lookup returns CDR1 SGHRS and CDR2 YFSETQ. The CDR3 is 14 residues long.

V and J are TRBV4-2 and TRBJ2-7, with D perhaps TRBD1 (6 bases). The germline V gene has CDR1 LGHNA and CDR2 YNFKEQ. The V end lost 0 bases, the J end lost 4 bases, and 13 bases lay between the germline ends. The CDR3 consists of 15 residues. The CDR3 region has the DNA TGTGCCAGCAGCCAAGAGTTCGGACAGCAGTACGAGCAGTACTTC. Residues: CASSQEFGQQYEQYF.

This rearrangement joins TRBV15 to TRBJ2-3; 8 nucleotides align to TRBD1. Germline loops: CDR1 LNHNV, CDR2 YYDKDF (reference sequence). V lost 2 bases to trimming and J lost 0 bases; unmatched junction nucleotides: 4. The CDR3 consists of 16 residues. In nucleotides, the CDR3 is TGTGCCACCAGCAGAAGACAGGGGCCAAGCACAGATACGCAGTATTTT. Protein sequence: CATSRRQGPSTDTQYF.

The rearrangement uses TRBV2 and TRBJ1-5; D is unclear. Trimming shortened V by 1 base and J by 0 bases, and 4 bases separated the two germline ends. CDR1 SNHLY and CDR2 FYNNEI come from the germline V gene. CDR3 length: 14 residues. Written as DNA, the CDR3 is TGTGCCAGCAGTGAAGACTATAGCAATCAGCCCCAGCATTTT. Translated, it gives CASSEDYSNQPQHF.

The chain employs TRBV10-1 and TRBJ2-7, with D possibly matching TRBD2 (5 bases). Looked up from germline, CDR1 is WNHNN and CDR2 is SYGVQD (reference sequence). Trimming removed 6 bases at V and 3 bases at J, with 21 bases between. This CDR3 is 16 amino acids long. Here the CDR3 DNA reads TGCGCCAGCAGCGAGGTTCGGGGTGGCTCCCTCTACGAGCAGTACTTC. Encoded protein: CASSEVRGGSLYEQYF.

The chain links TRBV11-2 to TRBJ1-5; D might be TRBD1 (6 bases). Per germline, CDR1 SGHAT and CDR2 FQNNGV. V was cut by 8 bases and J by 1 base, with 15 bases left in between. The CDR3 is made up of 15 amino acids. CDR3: CASGRGILSNQPQHF. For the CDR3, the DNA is TGTGCCAGCGGGAGGGGGATTCTAAGCAATCAGCCCCAGCATTTT.

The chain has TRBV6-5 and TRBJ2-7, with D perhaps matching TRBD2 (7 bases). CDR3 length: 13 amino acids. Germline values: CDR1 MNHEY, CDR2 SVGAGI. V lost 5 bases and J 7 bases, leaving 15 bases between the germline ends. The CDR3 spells CASSPPRGQEQYF. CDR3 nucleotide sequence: TGTGCCAGCAGTCCACCGCGGGGGCAAGAGCAGTACTTC.

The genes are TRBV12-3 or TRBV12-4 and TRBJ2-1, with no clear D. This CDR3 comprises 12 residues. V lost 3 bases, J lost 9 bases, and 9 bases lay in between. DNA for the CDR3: TGTGCCAGCAGTTTCGACGGACGTGAGCAGTTCTTC. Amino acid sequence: CASSFDGREQFF.

The chain's CDR3 is CASSFPGLSYEQYF. The CDR3 DNA follows: TGTGCCAGCAGTTTCCCGGGTCTCTCCTACGAGCAGTACTTC. The chain has TRBV28 and TRBJ2-7; D is unresolved. Between the trimmed V and J ends, which lost 3 bases and 0 bases, there was a span of 9 bases. Germline CDR1 MDHEN, CDR2 SYDVKM. This CDR3 spans 14 amino acids.

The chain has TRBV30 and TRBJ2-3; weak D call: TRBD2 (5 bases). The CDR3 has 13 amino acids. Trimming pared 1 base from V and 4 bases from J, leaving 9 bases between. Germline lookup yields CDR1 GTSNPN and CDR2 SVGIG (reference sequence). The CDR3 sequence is CAWSGRTADTQYF. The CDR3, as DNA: TGTGCCTGGAGTGGAAGGACTGCAGATACGCAGTATTTT.

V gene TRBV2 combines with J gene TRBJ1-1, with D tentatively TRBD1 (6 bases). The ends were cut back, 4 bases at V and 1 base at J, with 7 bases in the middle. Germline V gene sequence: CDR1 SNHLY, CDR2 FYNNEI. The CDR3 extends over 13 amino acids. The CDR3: CASSGRGNTEAFF. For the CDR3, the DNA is TGTGCCAGCAGTGGCAGGGGGAACACTGAAGCTTTCTTT.

The DNA for the CDR3 is TGTGCCAGCAGTTTGGAGGTCGGGAGGGTGAACACTGAAGCTTTCTTT. Amino acids: CASSLEVGRVNTEAFF. V usage is TRBV27 and J usage is TRBJ1-1; D gene uncertain. The V gene lost 3 bases and the J gene lost 0 bases, with 14 bases spanning the gap. Germline CDR1 reads MNHEY; CDR2 reads SMNVEV (reference sequence). CDR3 size: 16 residues.

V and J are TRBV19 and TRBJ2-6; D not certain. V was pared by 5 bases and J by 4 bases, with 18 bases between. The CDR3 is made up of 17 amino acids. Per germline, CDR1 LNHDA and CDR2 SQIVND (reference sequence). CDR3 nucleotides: TGTGCCAGTAGTCCCTCGACATACGGGTGGGGGGCCAACGTCCTGACTTTC. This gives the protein CASSPSTYGWGANVLTF.

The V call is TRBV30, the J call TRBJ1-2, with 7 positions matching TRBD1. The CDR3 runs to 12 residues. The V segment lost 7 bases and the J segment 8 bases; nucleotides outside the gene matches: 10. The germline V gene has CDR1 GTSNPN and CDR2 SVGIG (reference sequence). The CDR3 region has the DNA TGTGCCTATCTGACAGGGAAGGGCGGCTACACCTTC. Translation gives CAYLTGKGGYTF.

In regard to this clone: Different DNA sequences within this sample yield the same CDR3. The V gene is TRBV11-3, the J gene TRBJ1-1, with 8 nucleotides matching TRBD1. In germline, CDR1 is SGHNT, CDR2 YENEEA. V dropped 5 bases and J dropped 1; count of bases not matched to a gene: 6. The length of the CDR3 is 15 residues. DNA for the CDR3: TGTGCCAGCAGCATATCAGGACAGGGGAACACTGAAGCTTTCTTT. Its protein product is CASSISGQGNTEAFF.

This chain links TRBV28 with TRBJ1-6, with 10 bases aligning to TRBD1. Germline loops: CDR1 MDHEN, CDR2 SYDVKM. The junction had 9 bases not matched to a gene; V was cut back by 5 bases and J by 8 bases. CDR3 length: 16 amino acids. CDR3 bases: TGTGCCAGCAGTAGCCCCGCCGGGACAGGGGATTCACCCCTCCACTTT. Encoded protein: CASSSPAGTGDSPLHF.

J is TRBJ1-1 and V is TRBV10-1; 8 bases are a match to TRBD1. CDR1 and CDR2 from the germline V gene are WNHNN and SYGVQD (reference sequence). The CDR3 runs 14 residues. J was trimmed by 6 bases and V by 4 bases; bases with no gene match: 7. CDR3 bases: TGCGCCAGCAGTGCATATCAGGGGGCCGCTGAAGCTTTCTTT. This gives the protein CASSAYQGAAEAFF.

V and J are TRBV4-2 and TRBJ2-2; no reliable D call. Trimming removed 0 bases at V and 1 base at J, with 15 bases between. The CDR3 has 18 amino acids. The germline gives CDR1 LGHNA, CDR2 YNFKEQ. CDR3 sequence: CASSQENSLGKNTGELFF. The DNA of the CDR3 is TGTGCCAGCAGCCAAGAAAATAGTTTAGGGAAGAACACCGGGGAGCTGTTTTTT.

Here the CDR3 reads CASSLRDRRTEAFF. The CDR3 coding sequence is TGTGCCAGCAGCCTCAGGGACAGGCGTACTGAAGCTTTCTTT. This chain connects TRBV3-1 (or the pseudogene TRBV3-2) to TRBJ1-1, with 8 bases matching TRBD1. Per germline, CDR1 LGHDT and CDR2 YNNKEL (reference sequence). This CDR3 is 14 amino acids long. With 4 bases clipped from V and 5 bases from J, the junction kept 6 bases outside the gene matches.

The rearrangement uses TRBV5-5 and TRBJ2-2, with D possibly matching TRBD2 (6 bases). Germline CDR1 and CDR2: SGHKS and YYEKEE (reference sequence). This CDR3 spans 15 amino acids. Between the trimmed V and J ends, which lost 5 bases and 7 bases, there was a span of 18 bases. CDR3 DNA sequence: TGTGCCAGCAGTCTTCCCCCCCCGGGGGTCGGGGAGCTGTTTTTT. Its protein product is CASSLPPPGVGELFF.

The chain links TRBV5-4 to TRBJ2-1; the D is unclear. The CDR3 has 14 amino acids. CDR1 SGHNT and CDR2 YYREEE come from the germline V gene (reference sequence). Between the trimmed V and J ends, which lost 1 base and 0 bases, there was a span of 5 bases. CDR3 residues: CASSLLSSYNEQFF. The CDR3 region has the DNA TGTGCCAGCAGCTTGCTTAGCTCCTACAATGAGCAGTTCTTC.